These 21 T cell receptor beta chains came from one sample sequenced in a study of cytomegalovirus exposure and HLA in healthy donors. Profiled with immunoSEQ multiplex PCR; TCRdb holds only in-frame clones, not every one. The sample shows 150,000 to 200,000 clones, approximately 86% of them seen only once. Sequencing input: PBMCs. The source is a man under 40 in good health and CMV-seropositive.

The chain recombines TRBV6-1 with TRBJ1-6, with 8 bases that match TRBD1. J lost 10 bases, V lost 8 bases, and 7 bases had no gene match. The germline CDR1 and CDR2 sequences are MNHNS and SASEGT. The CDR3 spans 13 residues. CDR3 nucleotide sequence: TGTGCCAGCGACGACAGGGGTAACTCACCCCTCCACTTT. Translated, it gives CASDDRGNSPLHF.

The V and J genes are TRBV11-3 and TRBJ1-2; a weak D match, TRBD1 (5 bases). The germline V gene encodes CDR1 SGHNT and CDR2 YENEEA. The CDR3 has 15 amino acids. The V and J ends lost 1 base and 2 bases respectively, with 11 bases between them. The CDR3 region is CASSLAQGANYGYTF. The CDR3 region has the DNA TGTGCCAGCAGCTTAGCGCAGGGCGCGAACTATGGCTACACCTTC.

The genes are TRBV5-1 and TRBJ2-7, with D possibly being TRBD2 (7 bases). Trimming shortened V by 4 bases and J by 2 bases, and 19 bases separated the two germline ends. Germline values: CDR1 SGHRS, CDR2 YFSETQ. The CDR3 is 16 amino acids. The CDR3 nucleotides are TGCGCCAGCAGCAGGGGGGAAACTAGCGATACCTACGAGCAGTACTTC. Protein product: CASSRGETSDTYEQYF.

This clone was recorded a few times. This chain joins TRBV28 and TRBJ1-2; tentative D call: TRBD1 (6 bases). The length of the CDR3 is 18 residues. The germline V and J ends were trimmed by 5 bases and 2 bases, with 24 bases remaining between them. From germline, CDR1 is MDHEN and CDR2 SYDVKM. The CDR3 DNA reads TGTGCCAGCAGTGCGAAAATGGGGGCACGGGTTTTCAACTATGGCTACACCTTC. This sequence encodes CASSAKMGARVFNYGYTF.

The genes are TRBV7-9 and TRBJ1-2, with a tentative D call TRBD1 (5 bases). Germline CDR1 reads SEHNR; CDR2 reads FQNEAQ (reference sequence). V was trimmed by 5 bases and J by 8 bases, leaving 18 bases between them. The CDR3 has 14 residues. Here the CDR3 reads CASSLNDQGSGYTF. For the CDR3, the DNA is TGTGCCAGCAGCCTAAATGACCAGGGATCGGGCTACACCTTC.

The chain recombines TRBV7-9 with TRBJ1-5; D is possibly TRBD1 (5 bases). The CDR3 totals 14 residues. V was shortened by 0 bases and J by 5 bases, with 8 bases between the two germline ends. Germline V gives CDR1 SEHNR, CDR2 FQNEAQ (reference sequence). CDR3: CASSLARGDQPQHF. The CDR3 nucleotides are TGTGCCAGCAGCTTAGCGCGGGGGGATCAGCCCCAGCATTTT.

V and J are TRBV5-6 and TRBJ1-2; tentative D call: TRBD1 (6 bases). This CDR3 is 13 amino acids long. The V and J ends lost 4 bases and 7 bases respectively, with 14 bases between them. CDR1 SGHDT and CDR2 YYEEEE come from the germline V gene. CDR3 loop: CASSGGYRVGYTF. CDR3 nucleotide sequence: TGTGCCAGCAGCGGGGGCTATCGTGTTGGCTACACCTTC.

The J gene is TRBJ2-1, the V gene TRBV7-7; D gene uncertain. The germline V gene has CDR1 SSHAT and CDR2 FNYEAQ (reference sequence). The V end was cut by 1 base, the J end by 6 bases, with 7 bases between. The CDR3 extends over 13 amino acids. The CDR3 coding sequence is TGTGCCAGCAGCTTAGGATCCGGCAATGAGCAGTTCTTC. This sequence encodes CASSLGSGNEQFF.

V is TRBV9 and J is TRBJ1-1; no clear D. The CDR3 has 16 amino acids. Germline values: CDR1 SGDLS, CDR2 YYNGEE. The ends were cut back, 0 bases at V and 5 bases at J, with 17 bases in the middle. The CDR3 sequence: CASSVEVALVGTEAFF. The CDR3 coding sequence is TGTGCCAGCAGCGTAGAGGTGGCATTAGTTGGGACTGAAGCTTTCTTT.

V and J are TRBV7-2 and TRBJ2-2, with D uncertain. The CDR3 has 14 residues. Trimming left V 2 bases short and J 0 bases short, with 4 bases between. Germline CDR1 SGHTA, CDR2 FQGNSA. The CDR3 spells CASSLRANTGELFF. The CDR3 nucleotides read TGTGCCAGCAGCTTAAGGGCGAACACCGGGGAGCTGTTTTTT.

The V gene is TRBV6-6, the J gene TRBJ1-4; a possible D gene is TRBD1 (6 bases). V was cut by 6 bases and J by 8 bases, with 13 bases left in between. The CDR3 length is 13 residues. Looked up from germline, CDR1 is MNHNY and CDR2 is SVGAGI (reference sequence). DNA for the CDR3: TGTGCCAGCAGCGACAACAGGGACGAAAAACTGTTTTTT. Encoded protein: CASSDNRDEKLFF.

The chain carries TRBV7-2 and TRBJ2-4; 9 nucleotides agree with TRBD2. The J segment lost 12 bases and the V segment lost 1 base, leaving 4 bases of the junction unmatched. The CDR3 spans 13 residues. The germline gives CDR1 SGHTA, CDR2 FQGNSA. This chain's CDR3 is CASSLGTSGRQYF. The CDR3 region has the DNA TGTGCCAGCAGCTTAGGAACTAGCGGGCGTCAGTACTTC.

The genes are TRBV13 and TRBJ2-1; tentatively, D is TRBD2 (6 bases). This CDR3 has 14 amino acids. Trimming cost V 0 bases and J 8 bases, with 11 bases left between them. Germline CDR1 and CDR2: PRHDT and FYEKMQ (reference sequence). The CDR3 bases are TGTGCCAGCAGCTTAGGGCTAGCGATGGATGAGCAGTTCTTC. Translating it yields CASSLGLAMDEQFF.

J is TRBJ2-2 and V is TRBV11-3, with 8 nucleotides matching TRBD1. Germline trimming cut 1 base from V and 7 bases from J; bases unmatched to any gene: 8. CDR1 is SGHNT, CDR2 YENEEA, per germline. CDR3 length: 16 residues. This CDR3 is CASSLGGQGIIGELFF. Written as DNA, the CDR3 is TGTGCCAGCAGCTTAGGTGGACAGGGTATCATCGGGGAGCTGTTTTTT.

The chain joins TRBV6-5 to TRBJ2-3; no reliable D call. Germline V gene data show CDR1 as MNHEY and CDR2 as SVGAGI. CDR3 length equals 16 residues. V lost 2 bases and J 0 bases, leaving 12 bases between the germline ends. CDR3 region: CASSYPRAASTDTQYF. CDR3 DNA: TGTGCCAGCAGTTACCCCCGGGCAGCTAGCACAGATACGCAGTATTTT.

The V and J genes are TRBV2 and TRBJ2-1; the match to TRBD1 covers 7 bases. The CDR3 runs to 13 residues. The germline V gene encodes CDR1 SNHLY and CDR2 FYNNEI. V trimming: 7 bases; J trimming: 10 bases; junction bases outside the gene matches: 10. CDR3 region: CASNRDREREQFF. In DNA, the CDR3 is TGTGCCAGCAATCGAGACAGGGAACGGGAGCAGTTCTTC.

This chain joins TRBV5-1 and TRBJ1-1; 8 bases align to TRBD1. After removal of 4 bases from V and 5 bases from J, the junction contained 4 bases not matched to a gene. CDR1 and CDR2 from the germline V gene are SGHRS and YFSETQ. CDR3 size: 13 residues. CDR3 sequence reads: CASSPGGRTEAFF. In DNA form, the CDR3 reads TGCGCCAGCAGCCCAGGGGGCAGAACTGAAGCTTTCTTT.

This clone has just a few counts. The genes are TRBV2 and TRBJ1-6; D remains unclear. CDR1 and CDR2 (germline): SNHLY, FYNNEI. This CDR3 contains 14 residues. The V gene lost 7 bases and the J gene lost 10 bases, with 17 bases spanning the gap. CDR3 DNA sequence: TGTGCCAGCAACGAAAGAGCAGGTGGATCACCCCTCCACTTT. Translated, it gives CASNERAGGSPLHF.

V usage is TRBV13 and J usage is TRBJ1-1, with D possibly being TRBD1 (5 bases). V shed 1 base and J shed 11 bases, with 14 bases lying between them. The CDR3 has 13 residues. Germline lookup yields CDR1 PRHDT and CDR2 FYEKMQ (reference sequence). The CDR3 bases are TGTGCCAGCAGCTTAGAGGTTAGGGGAAAGGCTTTCTTT. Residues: CASSLEVRGKAFF.

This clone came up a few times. The CDR3 DNA follows: TGTGCCAGCAGCAACCGGGACAGGGGAGAGACCCAGTACTTC. It is translated as CASSNRDRGETQYF. V usage is TRBV5-8 and J usage is TRBJ2-5; 10 bases match TRBD1. V was clipped by 4 bases and J by 4 bases; unmatched bases: 4. The CDR3 length is 14 residues. The germline CDR1 and CDR2 sequences are SGHTS and YDEGEE.

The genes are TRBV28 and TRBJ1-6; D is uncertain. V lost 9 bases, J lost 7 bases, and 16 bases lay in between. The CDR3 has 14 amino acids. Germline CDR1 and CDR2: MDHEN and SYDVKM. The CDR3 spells CASYAGRMNSPLHF. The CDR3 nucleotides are TGTGCCAGTTACGCCGGACGGATGAATTCACCCCTCCACTTT.